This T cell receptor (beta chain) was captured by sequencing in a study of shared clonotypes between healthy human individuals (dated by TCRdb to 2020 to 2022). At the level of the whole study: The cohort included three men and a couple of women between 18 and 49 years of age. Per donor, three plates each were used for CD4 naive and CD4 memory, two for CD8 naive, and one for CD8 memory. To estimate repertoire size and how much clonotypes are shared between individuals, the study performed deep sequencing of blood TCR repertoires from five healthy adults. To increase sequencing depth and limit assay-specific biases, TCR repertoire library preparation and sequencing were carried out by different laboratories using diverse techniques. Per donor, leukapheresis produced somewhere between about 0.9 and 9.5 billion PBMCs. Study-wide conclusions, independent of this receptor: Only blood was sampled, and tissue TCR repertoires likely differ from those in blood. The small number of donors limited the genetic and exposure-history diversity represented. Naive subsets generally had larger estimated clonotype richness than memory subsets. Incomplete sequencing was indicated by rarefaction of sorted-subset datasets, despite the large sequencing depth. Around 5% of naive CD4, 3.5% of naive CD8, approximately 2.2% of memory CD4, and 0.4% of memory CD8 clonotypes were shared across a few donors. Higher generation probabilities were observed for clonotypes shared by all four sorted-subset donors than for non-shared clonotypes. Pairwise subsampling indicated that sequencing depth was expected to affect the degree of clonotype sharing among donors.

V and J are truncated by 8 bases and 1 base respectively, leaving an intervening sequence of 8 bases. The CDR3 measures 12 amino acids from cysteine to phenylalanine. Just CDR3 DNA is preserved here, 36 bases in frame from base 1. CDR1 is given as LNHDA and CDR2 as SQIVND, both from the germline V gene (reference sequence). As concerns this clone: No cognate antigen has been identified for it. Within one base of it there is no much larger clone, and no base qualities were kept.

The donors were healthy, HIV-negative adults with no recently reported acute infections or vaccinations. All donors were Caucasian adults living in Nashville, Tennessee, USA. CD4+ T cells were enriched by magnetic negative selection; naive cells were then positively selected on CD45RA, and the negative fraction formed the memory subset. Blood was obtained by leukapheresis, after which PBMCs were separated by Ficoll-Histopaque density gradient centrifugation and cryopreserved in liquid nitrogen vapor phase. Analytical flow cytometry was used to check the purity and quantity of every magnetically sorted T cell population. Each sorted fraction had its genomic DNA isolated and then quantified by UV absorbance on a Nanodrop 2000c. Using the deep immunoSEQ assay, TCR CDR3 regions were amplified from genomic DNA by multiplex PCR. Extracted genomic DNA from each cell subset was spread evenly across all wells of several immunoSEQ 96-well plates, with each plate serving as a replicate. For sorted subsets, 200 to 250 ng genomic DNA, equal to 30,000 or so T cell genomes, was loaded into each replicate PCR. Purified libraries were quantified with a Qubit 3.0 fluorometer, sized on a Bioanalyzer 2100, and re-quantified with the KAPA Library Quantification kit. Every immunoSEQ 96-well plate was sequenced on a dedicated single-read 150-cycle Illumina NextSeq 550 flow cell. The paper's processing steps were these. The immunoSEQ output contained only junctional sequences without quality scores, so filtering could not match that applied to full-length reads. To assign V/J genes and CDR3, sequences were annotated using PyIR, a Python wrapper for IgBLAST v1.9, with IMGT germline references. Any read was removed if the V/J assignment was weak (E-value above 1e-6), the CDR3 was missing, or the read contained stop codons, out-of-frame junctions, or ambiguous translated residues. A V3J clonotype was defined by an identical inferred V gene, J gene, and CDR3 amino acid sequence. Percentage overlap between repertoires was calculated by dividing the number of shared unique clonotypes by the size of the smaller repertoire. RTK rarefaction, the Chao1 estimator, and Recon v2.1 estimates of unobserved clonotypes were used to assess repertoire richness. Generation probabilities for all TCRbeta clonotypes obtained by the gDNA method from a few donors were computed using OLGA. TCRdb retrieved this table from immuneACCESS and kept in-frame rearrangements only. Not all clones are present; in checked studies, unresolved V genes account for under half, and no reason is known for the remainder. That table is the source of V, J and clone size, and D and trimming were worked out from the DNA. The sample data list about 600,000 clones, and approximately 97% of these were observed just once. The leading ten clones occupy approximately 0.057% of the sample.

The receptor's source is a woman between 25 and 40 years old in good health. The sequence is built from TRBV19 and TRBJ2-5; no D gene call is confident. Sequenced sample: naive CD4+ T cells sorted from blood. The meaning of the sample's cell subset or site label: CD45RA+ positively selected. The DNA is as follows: TGTGCCAGTGGTGCTAGCCAAGAGACCCAGTACTTC. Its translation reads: CASGASQETQYF.